The 15 T cell receptor beta chains given below trace back to one sample, sequenced in a study of tumor-infiltrating lymphocytes in primary liver carcinoma. It was from roughly 20-30 mg of unsorted bulk tissue that RNA and DNA were co-extracted. Researchers generated TCR beta cDNA from 500 ng of total RNA, relying on a constant-region primer. It was through three nested multiplex PCR rounds of slightly modified ARM-PCR that TCR beta libraries arose. Forward primers for TRBV1-TRBV30 and a C-beta reverse primer served the first two PCR rounds, at 10 cycles each. Each CDR3 protein is one row after TCRdb ran MiXCR on the multiplex PCR reads. The sample shows approximately 190,000 distinct CDR3 sequences, around four fifths of them seen only once. Sequencing was carried out using tumor tissue from primary liver carcinoma. Source of these receptors: a man aged 40-49 years with primary liver carcinoma and hepatitis B virus infection.

Details on this clonotype: At one end, the junction sequence differs from germline, possibly due to a read error. V and J are TRBV6-5 and TRBJ2-7, with D hard to call. Germline V gives CDR1 MNHEY, CDR2 SVGAGI. The CDR3 runs to 14 residues. The CDR3 reads CASRNGFLHYERYF. In DNA form, the CDR3 reads TGTGCCAGCCGGAACGGTTTTCTACATTACGAGCGGTACTTC.

Of note for this clonotype: At one boundary the junction diverges from the germline segment, which might be a read error. The chain combines TRBV6-6 with TRBJ2-2, with D maybe TRBD1 (6 bases). This CDR3 is 15 amino acids long. Germline V gene data show CDR1 as MNHNY and CDR2 as SVGAGI (reference sequence). The CDR3 region is CASSSLSGVSGELFF. The DNA for the CDR3 is TGTGCCAGCAGTTCCCTGTCAGGGGTTTCCGGGGAGCTGTTCTTT.

As regards this clonotype: At one of its ends the junction is not consistent with the germline gene, which may arise from a read error. The chain couples TRBV13 to TRBJ2-7; 7 nucleotides line up with TRBD1. Germline CDR1 is PRHDT and CDR2 is FYEKMQ (reference sequence). This CDR3 comprises 12 residues. The CDR3 DNA follows: TGTGCCGGCAGCCCCCGAGGGGGCGAGCAGTGCTTC. As protein: CAGSPRGGEQCF. Variable domain in full (rest from reference TRBV13 and TRBJ2-7): AAGVIQSPRHLIKEKRETATLKCYPIPRHDTVYWYQQGPGQDPQFLISFYEKMQSDKGSIPDRFSAQQFSDYHSELNMSSLELGDSALYFCAGSPRGGEQCFGPGTRLTVT.

This chain connects TRBV6-5 to TRBJ2-3, with TRBD1 matching over 11 bases. Germline CDR1 reads MNHEY; CDR2 reads SVGAGI. V lost 7 bases to trimming and J lost 9 bases; unmatched junction nucleotides: 9. This CDR3 has 14 residues. The CDR3 nucleotides read TGTGCCAGCATAAGGACAGGGGGCATAGAAACGCAGTATTTT. This sequence encodes CASIRTGGIETQYF.

In DNA, the CDR3 is TGTGCCTGTACCAATTACACGGATCAGCCCCAGCATTTT. Its translation is CACTNYTDQPQHF. V is TRBV12-3 or TRBV12-4 and J is TRBJ1-5; D unclear. CDR3 length: 13 residues. Trimming took 11 bases from V and 5 from J, leaving 16 bases between them.

Concerning this clonotype itself: At one boundary the junction diverges from the germline segment, which might be a read error. V is TRBV6-6 and J is TRBJ2-7; D perhaps matches TRBD2 (5 bases). The CDR3 runs to 14 residues. The germline V gene has CDR1 MNHNY and CDR2 SVGAGI (reference sequence). For the CDR3, the DNA is TGTGCCAGCAGTTACTCTGGCGGGTTCGGCGAGCAGTATTTC. It specifies CASSYSGGFGEQYF.

The chain carries TRBV6-2 or TRBV6-3 and TRBJ1-1; TRBD1 might be the D (6 bases). Trimming took off 9 bases at V and 6 bases at J, with 14 bases between the two ends. Germline values: CDR1 MNHEY, CDR2 SVGEGT. The CDR3 sequence is 12 residues long. The CDR3 nucleotides are TGTGCCAGTGGGACATGTAACTCTGAAGCTTTCTTT. This gives the protein CASGTCNSEAFF.

In the case of this clonotype: It may be a read error: a sequence one base away is much more abundant. The chain combines TRBV30 with TRBJ1-1; TRBD1 is a possible D gene (5 bases). Looked up from germline, CDR1 is GTSNPN and CDR2 is SVGIG (reference sequence). The CDR3 extends over 15 amino acids. Here the CDR3 DNA reads TGTGCCTGGAGTGCCTCACGACGGGGGAACAATGAAGCTTTCTTT. This gives the protein CAWSASRRGNNEAFF.

Comment on this clonotype: Likely a read error: the CDR3 ends without its conserved phenylalanine or tryptophan. Because the CDR3's place on the DNA is in doubt, the DNA is left out and the CDR3 is given as listed by TCRdb. The genes are TRBV29-1 and TRBJ2-5. Looked up from germline, CDR1 is SQVTM and CDR2 is ANQGSEA. The CDR3 spans 14 residues, counting both ends. CDR3 amino acids: CSVEDVGQGETQYS.

About this clonotype itself: No conserved phenylalanine or tryptophan ends this CDR3, so it is likely a read error. This rearrangement joins TRBV11-2 to TRBJ2-3, with 8 nucleotides matching TRBD2. CDR1 SGHAT and CDR2 FQNNGV come from the germline V gene. The CDR3 runs 16 residues. The CDR3, as DNA: TGTGCCAGCAACTTACAAGCGGGAGTCTGCACAGATACGCAGTATCTT. Translating it yields CASNLQAGVCTDTQYL.

Only a few counts were recorded for this clonotype. This rearrangement joins TRBV5-1 to TRBJ2-3, with TRBD2 identical over 9 bases. The CDR3 length is 18 residues. V lost 3 bases to trimming and J lost 0 bases; unmatched junction nucleotides: 11. Germline-derived CDR1 and CDR2 are SGHRS and YFSETQ. The CDR3, as DNA: TGCGCCAGCAGCTCGGGGTTGGGAGCGGGAGGAAGCACAGATACGCAGTATTTT. Encoded protein: CASSSGLGAGGSTDTQYF. The full variable domain, completed using reference TRBV5-1 and TRBJ2-3, is KAGVTQTPRYLIKTRGQQVTLSCSPISGHRSVSWYQQTPGQGLQFLFEYFSETQRNKGNFPGRFSGRQFSNSRSEMNVSTLELGDSALYLCASSSGLGAGGSTDTQYFGPGTRLTVL.

Details on this clonotype: This sequence may be a read error, since a much larger clone differs from it by one base. The chain is built from TRBV5-1 and TRBJ2-3, with D perhaps TRBD2 (5 bases). This CDR3 spans 15 amino acids. Germline CDR1 and CDR2: SGHRS and YFSETQ. V lost 9 bases, J lost 0 bases, and 17 bases lay in between. The CDR3 region is CANNLEGTSTDTQYF. CDR3 nucleotide sequence: TGCGCCAACAACCTAGAGGGAACTAGCACAGATACGCAGTATTTT.

A word on this clonotype: As the CDR3 is not closed by the conserved phenylalanine or tryptophan, this likely results from a read error. This chain links TRBV4-1 with TRBJ2-7, with D hard to call. CDR3 length: 14 residues. Per germline, CDR1 MGHRA and CDR2 YSYEKL. The CDR3 nucleotides are TGCACCAGCAGCCAAGAGACCCCTGTTGACGAGCAGTACTTA. Amino acid sequence: CTSSQETPVDEQYL.

A word on this clonotype: One junction end does not reproduce the germline sequence, and a read error may be involved. The chain couples TRBV12-3 or TRBV12-4 to TRBJ2-1; D may be TRBD2 (5 bases). CDR3 length: 13 amino acids. The CDR3 DNA reads TGTACCAGCCAACTTGGCGGAGGCAATGAGCGGTTCTTC. Its translation is CTSQLGGGNERFF.

V is TRBV29-1 and J is TRBJ2-2, with 13 bases fitting TRBD2. The CDR3 loop spans 16 amino acids. Germline V CDR1 and CDR2: SQVTM, ANQGSEA. As DNA, the CDR3 is TGCAACTTTGAAGCCGGGACTAGCGGGATAACGGGGGAGCTGTTTTTT. Protein: CNFEAGTSGITGELFF.